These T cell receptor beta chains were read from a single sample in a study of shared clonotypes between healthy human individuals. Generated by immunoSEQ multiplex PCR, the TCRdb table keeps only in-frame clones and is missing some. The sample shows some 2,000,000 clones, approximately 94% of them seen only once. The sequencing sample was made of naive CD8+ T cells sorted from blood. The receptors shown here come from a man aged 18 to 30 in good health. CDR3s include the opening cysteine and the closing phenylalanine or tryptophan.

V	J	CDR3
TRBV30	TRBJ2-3	CAWSVGGGAEDTQYF
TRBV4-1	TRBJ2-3	CASSQGGWTTDTQYF
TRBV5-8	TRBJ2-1	CASSWGTGLMLTEQFF
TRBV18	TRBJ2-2	CASSPGPNTGELFF
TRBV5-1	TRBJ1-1	CASSFNGGGSTEAFF
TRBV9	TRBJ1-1	CASSVLAGIMNTEAFF
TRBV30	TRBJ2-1	CAWSEGGSVASDEQFF
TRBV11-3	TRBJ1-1	CASSSGTADTEAFF
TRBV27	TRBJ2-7	CASRGIGYEQYF
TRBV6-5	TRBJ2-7	CASSYYGSYEQYF
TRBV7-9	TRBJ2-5	CASSLVGETQYF
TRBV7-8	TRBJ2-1	CASSLVPINEQFF
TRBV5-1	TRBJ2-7	CASSLYGTGYEQYF
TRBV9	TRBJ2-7	CASSATGDSGYEQYF
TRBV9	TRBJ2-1	CASSVDGVNEQFF
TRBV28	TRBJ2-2	CASRYTRTGELFF
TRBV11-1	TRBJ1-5	CASSSLLMPSNQPQHF